This TCR beta chain came from a study of spatial heterogeneity in lung cancer. In the study overall: Consistently, beta-chain sequences turned up in larger numbers than alpha-chain sequences did. Averaged across combinations, each unique TCR and UMI pairing appeared more than ten times in raw reads, which were uncorrected.

Time point noted: sample taken at primary tumor resection. Whole RNA, isolated from tumor, nontumor lung or frozen PBMC, was sequenced without prior sorting. The cohort: under 80 early-stage, untreated non-small cell lung cancer patients. Every molecule of TCR cDNA had its own unique molecular identifier. One entry per CDR3 protein results from TCRdb running MiXCR on the 5' RACE reads. The sample shows approximately 13,000 distinct CDR3 sequences, 5.2% of them seen only once. The V gene lost 3 bases and the J gene lost 7 bases, with 12 bases spanning the gap. Germline-derived CDR1 and CDR2 are MNHEY and SMNVEV (reference sequence). The CDR3 is made up of 13 amino acids. This clonotype was found many times. This beta chain is an unintended read in a library built for alpha chains; its size means little.

The chain has TRBV27 and TRBJ1-1, with TRBD1 as a possible D gene (5 bases). Sequenced here: lung tumor tissue, sampled at surgery. This clonotype was sampled from a human donor with early-stage non-small cell lung cancer. The CDR3 coding sequence is TGTGCCAGCAGTTTGACCAGGGAGCTTGAAGCTTTCTTT. Its translation: CASSLTRELEAFF.